This TCR beta chain came from a study of CD8 T cells in ankylosing spondylitis. This clonotype was seen a few times. For TCR beta, libraries came from quantitative 5'-RACE with molecular barcodes. Via MiXCR, TCRdb re-called the 5' RACE reads, giving one row per CDR3 protein. The sample consists of 150,000 to 200,000 distinct CDR3 sequences, around 19% of them appearing once. This CDR3 comprises 16 residues. In germline, CDR1 is SQVTM, CDR2 ANQGSEA. The V gene lost 0 bases and the J gene lost 0 bases, with 12 bases spanning the gap. This receptor was taken from a male donor with ankylosing spondylitis or in good health (not recorded which). Specimen: blood, either unsorted or a sorted T cell fraction (not recorded which). V gene TRBV29-1 combines with J gene TRBJ2-1; D ambiguous. The CDR3 nucleotides are TGCAGCGTTGAAGATCAGCAGGCTAGCTCCTACAATGAGCAGTTCTTC. Protein: CSVEDQQASSYNEQFF.